The 6 T cell receptor beta chains given below trace back to one sample, sequenced in a study of HIV-infected patients and healthy controls. The repertoire came from unfractionated whole blood and reflected all unsorted peripheral T cells. Reverse transcription used around 500 ng RNA and constant-region primers for alpha and beta. Alpha and beta chain libraries were made separately by chain-specific third strand synthesis with multiplexing indices. TCRdb redid the calling of the 5' RACE reads with MiXCR, one entry per CDR3 protein. The table includes approximately 25,000 distinct CDR3 sequences, roughly 7.9% detected once. The sample was blood. These TCRs come from an adult in good health.

The chain combines TRBV5-1 with TRBJ2-1; 7 bases agree with TRBD1. The J segment lost 7 bases and the V segment lost 4 bases, leaving 14 bases of the junction unmatched. The CDR3 has 16 amino acids. Germline CDR1 and CDR2: SGHRS and YFSETQ. Written as DNA, the CDR3 is TGCGCCAGCAGCCGCCTCCAGGGACAGCCGGGAAATGAGCAGTTCTTC. Its translation is CASSRLQGQPGNEQFF.

This clonotype was counted at least ten times. This chain connects TRBV6-2 or TRBV6-3 to TRBJ2-6; a possible D gene is TRBD1 (6 bases). The V end lost 4 bases, the J end lost 2 bases, and 12 bases lay between the germline ends. The germline gives CDR1 MNHEY, CDR2 SVGEGT. CDR3 length: 16 amino acids. CDR3 sequence (DNA): TGTGCCAGCAGTTTACAGGGAGCCCCTGGGGCCAACGTCCTGACTTTC. It yields the protein CASSLQGAPGANVLTF.

This clonotype appeared many times. The chain has TRBV6-6 and TRBJ2-3; TRBD2 aligns across 11 bases. In germline, CDR1 is MNHNY, CDR2 SVGAGI (reference sequence). This CDR3 is 16 amino acids long. V lost 5 bases to trimming and J lost 4 bases; unmatched junction nucleotides: 8. Here the CDR3 DNA reads TGTGCCAGCAGTGGAGCTAGCGGGGGGAAGGCAGATACGCAGTATTTT. It translates to CASSGASGGKADTQYF.

The genes are TRBV25-1 and TRBJ2-1; D is undetermined. Per germline, CDR1 MGHDK and CDR2 SYGVNS. The CDR3 has 10 amino acids. V dropped 5 bases and J dropped 10 bases, with 6 bases sitting between them. CDR3 DNA sequence: TGTGCCAGCAGTTCAGAGGAGCAGTTCTTC. This translates into CASSSEEQFF. The variable domain in full, with the rest retrieved from reference TRBV25-1 and TRBJ2-1, is EADIYQTPRYLVIGTGKKITLECSQTMGHDKMYWYQQDPGMELHLIHYSYGVNSTEKGDLSSESTVSRIRTEHFPLTLESARPSHTSQYLCASSSEEQFFGPGTRLTVL.

CDR3 protein: CASSLEGIGQPQHF. The DNA for the CDR3 is TGCGCCAGCAGCTTGGAGGGGATTGGGCAGCCCCAGCATTTT. V usage is TRBV5-1 and J usage is TRBJ1-5; D perhaps matches TRBD1 (5 bases). This CDR3 comprises 14 residues. V was trimmed by 0 bases and J by 7 bases, leaving 11 bases between them. The V gene's germline CDR1 is SGHRS and CDR2 YFSETQ.

A remark on this clonotype: A single base separates this from a much larger clone, so it may be a read error. The chain recombines TRBV3-1 with TRBJ2-7, with TRBD2 matching over 11 bases. Germline V gene lookup returns CDR1 LGHDT and CDR2 YNNKEL (reference sequence). V was clipped by 1 base and J by 6 bases; unmatched bases: 8. This CDR3 is 16 amino acids long. CDR3 nucleotides: TGTGCCAGCAGCCAAGGTCTTTCTAGCGGGGGGCGCGAGCAGTACTTC. Protein product: CASSQGLSSGGREQYF.